Below, 32 T cell receptor beta chains from the same sample are listed, as sequenced in a study of T cell responses to AZD1222 COVID-19 vaccine. Generated by immunoSEQ multiplex PCR, the TCRdb table keeps only in-frame clones and is missing some. The data show fewer than 120,000 clones, approximately 90% seen once. The sequenced sample was peripheral blood, obtained 28 days after the second AZD1222 dose. The source of these receptors is an adult who received the AZD1222 COVID-19 vaccine.

This clone was observed a handful of times. The genes are TRBV25-1 and TRBJ1-5, with 9 positions matching TRBD1. The length of the CDR3 is 13 residues. Germline V gene lookup returns CDR1 MGHDK and CDR2 SYGVNS. With V trimmed by 4 bases and J by 9 bases, 4 bases remained unmatched. For the CDR3, the DNA is TGTGCCAGCAGTGTAACAGGGGGCCGGCCCCAGCATTTT. It is translated as CASSVTGGRPQHF.

This chain uses TRBV11-1 with TRBJ1-5; D gene uncertain. The CDR3 consists of 13 residues. Per the germline V gene, CDR1 is SGHAT and CDR2 is FQDESV (reference sequence). Trimming stripped 2 bases from V and 6 bases from J, with 8 bases between. As DNA, the CDR3 is TGTGCCAGCAGCTTAAACCTCGGTCAGCCCCAGCATTTT. It specifies CASSLNLGQPQHF. Full variable domain (remainder filled in from reference TRBV11-1 and TRBJ1-5): EAEVAQSPRYKITEKSQAVAFWCDPISGHATLYWYRQILGQGPELLVQFQDESVVDDSQLPKDRFSAERLKGVDSTLKIQPAELGDSAMYLCASSLNLGQPQHFGDGTRLSIL.

The chain couples TRBV5-1 to TRBJ2-2; no clear D. The CDR3 has 18 amino acids. In germline, CDR1 is SGHRS, CDR2 YFSETQ. Deletions cut 1 base from V and 2 bases from J, with 18 bases between. The CDR3 bases are TGCGCCAGCAGCTTGTTCGGAGACCTAAACCTTAACACCGGGGAGCTGTTTTTT. This translates into CASSLFGDLNLNTGELFF.

This chain links TRBV6-5 with TRBJ2-7, with D perhaps matching TRBD1 (6 bases). Germline V CDR1 and CDR2: MNHEY, SVGAGI. The CDR3 is 14 amino acids. Trimming removed 7 bases at V and 2 bases at J, with 15 bases between. CDR3 DNA: TGTGCCAGCACCGATCCCAGGGGACCCTACGAGCAGTACTTC. Protein product: CASTDPRGPYEQYF.

This rearrangement joins TRBV28 to TRBJ1-5; weak D call: TRBD1 (6 bases). CDR1 and CDR2 (germline): MDHEN, SYDVKM. This CDR3 has 13 residues. V shed 2 bases and J shed 7 bases, with 9 bases lying between them. The CDR3 sequence: CASSLLQGQPQHF. Here the CDR3 DNA reads TGTGCCAGCAGTTTACTACAGGGACAGCCCCAGCATTTT.

The J gene is TRBJ1-1, the V gene TRBV2; a weak D match, TRBD1 (6 bases). CDR1 is SNHLY, CDR2 FYNNEI, per germline. The CDR3 length is 15 residues. Trimming took 7 bases from V and 6 from J, leaving 21 bases between them. The CDR3 sequence is CASTIVGGGRAEAFF. CDR3 DNA: TGTGCCAGCACCATAGTGGGGGGCGGTAGGGCTGAAGCTTTCTTT.

By sample fraction, this clone is medium-sized (0.01 to 0.1%). V and J are TRBV5-6 and TRBJ1-5, with D tentatively TRBD1 (6 bases). The CDR3 has 14 residues. Trimming cost V 4 bases and J 7 bases, with 15 bases left between them. Germline assignment: CDR1 SGHDT and CDR2 YYEEEE. CDR3 protein: CASSLRRGLQPQHF. CDR3 bases: TGTGCCAGCAGCCTAAGGCGGGGGCTACAGCCCCAGCATTTT.

The count of this clone is one. V gene TRBV7-9 combines with J gene TRBJ2-7, with D perhaps matching TRBD2 (5 bases). CDR1 is SEHNR and CDR2 is FQNEAQ in the germline V gene (reference sequence). V was trimmed by 5 bases and J by 3 bases, leaving 8 bases between them. This CDR3 is 12 amino acids long. The CDR3 sequence: CASSPGYYEQYF. CDR3 coding DNA: TGTGCCAGCAGCCCGGGGTACTACGAGCAGTACTTC.

As for this clone: This sample includes further DNA sequences coding for the same CDR3. The genes are TRBV9 and TRBJ2-5; D is possibly TRBD1 (6 bases). Trimming left V 2 bases short and J 2 bases short, with 7 bases between. Germline CDR1 is SGDLS and CDR2 is YYNGEE. The CDR3 covers 13 residues. CDR3 residues: CASSVGQQETQYF. CDR3 sequence (DNA): TGTGCCAGCAGCGTCGGACAGCAAGAGACCCAGTACTTC.

This clone was counted only a few times. The chain is built from TRBV3-1 (or the pseudogene TRBV3-2) and TRBJ1-5; TRBD1 is a possible D gene (6 bases). Germline V gives CDR1 LGHDT, CDR2 YNNKEL (reference sequence). The V gene lost 6 bases and the J gene lost 2 bases, with 14 bases spanning the gap. This CDR3 is 15 amino acids long. CDR3 coding DNA: TGTGCCAGCAGTCGACGAGGGGGAGGCAATCAGCCCCAGCATTTT. Its protein is CASSRRGGGNQPQHF.

This rearrangement joins TRBV3-1 (or the pseudogene TRBV3-2) to TRBJ1-2; no reliable D call. The CDR3 is 15 amino acids. Trimming took off 0 bases at V and 8 bases at J, with 16 bases between the two ends. In germline, CDR1 is LGHDT, CDR2 YNNKEL (reference sequence). The CDR3 loop reads CASSQDLGSSRGYTF. The DNA of the CDR3 is TGTGCCAGCAGCCAAGATCTTGGCAGCAGTAGGGGCTACACCTTC.

V and J are TRBV2 and TRBJ1-5; 10 bases map to TRBD1. V lost 6 bases and J lost 7; bases outside the gene matches: 6. In germline, CDR1 is SNHLY, CDR2 FYNNEI. This CDR3 is 14 amino acids long. CDR3 DNA: TGTGCCAGCAGCCCCCGGGACAGGGGACAGCCCCAGCATTTT. Residues: CASSPRDRGQPQHF.

This chain uses TRBV3-1 (or the pseudogene TRBV3-2) with TRBJ2-3, with D unresolved. The germline gives CDR1 LGHDT, CDR2 YNNKEL (reference sequence). This CDR3 contains 12 residues. The ends were cut back, 5 bases at V and 6 bases at J, with 9 bases in the middle. The CDR3 DNA reads as TGTGCCAGCAGCTACACGGTTGATACGCAGTATTTT. It yields the protein CASSYTVDTQYF.

The rearrangement links TRBV27 to TRBJ1-2; TRBD1 matches at 12 bases. V was clipped by 3 bases and J by 6 bases; unmatched bases: 14. The CDR3 sequence is 18 residues long. The germline V gene encodes CDR1 MNHEY and CDR2 SMNVEV (reference sequence). CDR3 residues: CASSLSEPRDRGLHGYTF. DNA for the CDR3: TGTGCCAGCAGTTTGTCCGAGCCTCGGGACAGGGGGCTCCATGGCTACACCTTC.

The V and J genes are TRBV6-1 and TRBJ1-1; D remains ambiguous. Germline-derived CDR1 and CDR2 are MNHNS and SASEGT. V dropped 3 bases and J dropped 1 base, with 15 bases sitting between them. The CDR3 extends over 16 amino acids. The CDR3 is CASSEAVYVGNTEAFF. The CDR3 DNA is TGTGCCAGCAGTGAGGCTGTCTACGTGGGGAACACTGAAGCTTTCTTT.

V usage is TRBV11-2 and J usage is TRBJ1-6; no clear D gene. CDR1 is SGHAT, CDR2 FQNNGV, per germline. The CDR3 runs to 14 residues. Trimming stripped 0 bases from V and 4 bases from J, with 4 bases between. The CDR3 DNA is TGTGCCAGCAGCTTAGAGGGATATAATTCACCCCTCCACTTT. As protein: CASSLEGYNSPLHF.

The chain joins TRBV27 to TRBJ1-1; D not certain. CDR1 MNHEY and CDR2 SMNVEV come from the germline V gene (reference sequence). This CDR3 spans 14 amino acids. The ends were cut back, 6 bases at V and 2 bases at J, with 13 bases in the middle. The CDR3 protein is CASSPGFRNTEAFF. CDR3 coding DNA: TGTGCCAGCAGCCCCGGATTTCGAAACACTGAAGCTTTCTTT.

The CDR3 DNA sequence: TGTGCCAGCAGTTTACAGGTTAACACTGAAGCTTTCTTT. Its translation: CASSLQVNTEAFF. V is TRBV27 and J is TRBJ1-1; D ambiguous. The germline gives CDR1 MNHEY, CDR2 SMNVEV (reference sequence). Trimming pared 2 bases from V and 2 bases from J, leaving 6 bases between. The CDR3 has 13 amino acids.

The rearrangement uses TRBV5-1 and TRBJ2-1; 9 nucleotides match TRBD2. Germline CDR1 and CDR2: SGHRS and YFSETQ. CDR3 length equals 13 residues. Losses at the gene ends were 4 bases for V and 9 bases for J; bases not matched to a gene: 5. CDR3 in amino acids: CASSASGEVEQFF. The CDR3 DNA reads as TGCGCCAGCAGCGCTAGCGGGGAAGTTGAGCAGTTCTTC.

V is TRBV5-1 and J is TRBJ1-2; 12 positions agree with TRBD1. The J segment lost 7 bases and the V segment lost 2 bases, leaving 6 bases of the junction unmatched. CDR3 length equals 15 residues. In germline, CDR1 is SGHRS, CDR2 YFSETQ. For the CDR3, the DNA is TGCGCCAGCAGCTTCGGAGGGACAGGGGGCTCTGGCTACACCTTC. Translation gives CASSFGGTGGSGYTF.

The chain uses TRBV6-5 and TRBJ2-4; D gene ambiguous. Germline V gene lookup returns CDR1 MNHEY and CDR2 SVGAGI. This CDR3 is built from 13 residues. V shed 7 bases and J shed 0 bases, with 7 bases lying between them. The CDR3 DNA reads as TGTGCCAGCAACGACTTAGCCAAAAACATTCAGTACTTC. This translates into CASNDLAKNIQYF.

The CDR3 DNA reads as TGTGCCTGGAGTAGACAGGGAAGCGAGCAGTTCTTC. Translation gives CAWSRQGSEQFF. J is TRBJ2-1 and V is TRBV30, with TRBD1 matching over 7 bases. Trimming cost V 2 bases and J 10 bases; bases outside gene matches: 5. Germline CDR1 GTSNPN, CDR2 SVGIG (reference sequence). The CDR3 totals 12 residues.

In this sample, this clone turned up once. The V gene is TRBV27, the J gene TRBJ2-1; 12 nucleotides align to TRBD2. CDR3 length equals 13 residues. The V and J ends lost 9 bases and 8 bases, in that order; junction bases with no gene match: 5. The germline V gene has CDR1 MNHEY and CDR2 SMNVEV (reference sequence). The CDR3 coding sequence is TGTGCCAGTGGGACTAGCGGGTGGGATGAGCAGTTCTTC. Protein sequence: CASGTSGWDEQFF.

This chain joins TRBV24-1 and TRBJ2-7; perhaps TRBD1 as D (5 bases). The ends were cut back, 10 bases at V and 3 bases at J, with 15 bases in the middle. Looked up from germline, CDR1 is KGHDR and CDR2 is SFDVKD. The CDR3 has 13 amino acids. Here the CDR3 reads CATQDNANYEQYF. The CDR3 nucleotides read TGTGCCACTCAGGACAACGCTAACTACGAGCAGTACTTC.

The chain is built from TRBV6-5 and TRBJ2-4, with 10 bases lining up with TRBD2. The germline CDR1 and CDR2 sequences are MNHEY and SVGAGI. This CDR3 is built from 14 residues. V lost 4 bases, J lost 5 bases, and 2 bases stayed unmatched. Here the CDR3 reads CASSSGLAENIQYF. In DNA form, the CDR3 reads TGTGCCAGCAGTTCCGGACTAGCGGAAAACATTCAGTACTTC.

The chain joins TRBV6-6 to TRBJ2-7; a weak D match, TRBD2 (6 bases). CDR3 length equals 14 residues. V lost 3 bases to trimming and J lost 5 bases, with 14 bases between them. Germline loops: CDR1 MNHNY, CDR2 SVGAGI (reference sequence). The DNA of the CDR3 is TGTGCCAGCAGTTATAGCACAGGAGGGGACGAGCAGTACTTC. This encodes CASSYSTGGDEQYF.

This chain uses TRBV19 with TRBJ1-1; D perhaps matches TRBD1 (5 bases). Trimming cost V 7 bases and J 3 bases, with 15 bases left between them. Germline V lookup: CDR1 LNHDA, CDR2 SQIVND (reference sequence). The CDR3 contains 14 residues. The CDR3 DNA is TGTGCCAGTAACCAGCAGGGTGAACACACTGAAGCTTTCTTT. It is translated as CASNQQGEHTEAFF.

V usage is TRBV11-3 and J usage is TRBJ2-7; no reliable D call. Germline lookup yields CDR1 SGHNT and CDR2 YENEEA. The CDR3 has 14 amino acids. Trimming took off 4 bases at V and 2 bases at J, with 12 bases between the two ends. This chain's CDR3 is CASSYMTTTYEQYF. CDR3 in DNA: TGTGCCAGCAGCTACATGACGACGACCTACGAGCAGTACTTC.

The rearrangement joins TRBV29-1 to TRBJ2-1; weak D call: TRBD1 (6 bases). The CDR3 totals 11 residues. Germline V gene lookup returns CDR1 SQVTM and CDR2 ANQGSEA. Trimming removed 6 bases from V and 8 bases from J, with 11 bases in between. CDR3 DNA sequence: TGCAGCGTGCACAGGGCCCATGAGCAGTTCTTC. Translation: CSVHRAHEQFF.

The CDR3 region has the DNA TGTGCCAGCTCACCACGGACAGGGGGCGACTATGGCTACACCTTC. The encoded protein is CASSPRTGGDYGYTF. The chain joins TRBV18 to TRBJ1-2; TRBD1 agrees at 11 bases. Unmatched junction bases numbered 1, after V lost 1 base and J lost 3 bases. This CDR3 spans 15 amino acids. Germline V gives CDR1 KGHSH, CDR2 LQKENI.

This chain connects TRBV2 to TRBJ1-5; D gene unclear. Trimming pared 7 bases from V and 7 bases from J, leaving 14 bases between. CDR3 length: 13 amino acids. Germline V gene data show CDR1 as SNHLY and CDR2 as FYNNEI. CDR3 region: CASTADGGQPQHF. The DNA of the CDR3 is TGTGCCAGCACAGCAGACGGAGGCCAGCCCCAGCATTTT.

This clone appeared once. V gene TRBV7-9 combines with J gene TRBJ1-3; tentatively, D is TRBD1 (5 bases). Germline-derived CDR1 and CDR2 are SEHNR and FQNEAQ (reference sequence). The CDR3 covers 13 residues. V shed 3 bases and J shed 6 bases, with 9 bases lying between them. CDR3 nucleotide sequence: TGTGCCAGCAGCTTCAGGGCGGTAAACACCATATATTTT. Encoded protein: CASSFRAVNTIYF. Full variable domain (outside the CDR3, taken from reference TRBV7-9 and TRBJ1-3): DTGVSQNPRHKITKRGQNVTFRCDPISEHNRLYWYRQTLGQGPEFLTYFQNEAQLEKSRLLSDRFSAERPKGSFSTLEIQRTEQGDSAMYLCASSFRAVNTIYFGEGSWLTVV.